Below, 22 T cell receptor beta chains from the same sample are listed, as sequenced in a study of identical twins. TCRdb independently ran MiXCR on the 5' RACE reads; one entry per CDR3 protein. The sample includes about 240,000 distinct CDR3 sequences, about 10% of them seen just once. What was sequenced was memory T cells sorted from blood. These receptors all come from a man aged 45-60 years in good health.

The rearrangement links TRBV6-5 to TRBJ2-2; 9 bases are shared with TRBD1. CDR1 MNHEY and CDR2 SVGAGI come from the germline V gene. V shed 2 bases and J 7 bases; nucleotides not matched to a gene: 2. The CDR3 runs 14 residues. CDR3 loop: CASSYPTGGGELFF. The CDR3 coding sequence is TGTGCCAGCAGTTACCCGACAGGGGGCGGGGAGCTGTTTTTT.

The chain uses TRBV24-1 and TRBJ2-3; D gene unclear. Per germline, CDR1 KGHDR and CDR2 SFDVKD. The CDR3 extends over 11 amino acids. The V end was cut by 7 bases, the J end by 6 bases, with 7 bases between. This CDR3 reads CATSERDTQYF. As DNA, the CDR3 is TGTGCCACCAGCGAACGGGATACGCAGTATTTT.

This clonotype was counted between two and nine times. The rearrangement uses TRBV3-1 and TRBJ1-1; tentatively, D is TRBD1 (5 bases). This CDR3 region has 11 residues. Trimming stripped 4 bases from V and 8 bases from J, with 8 bases between. Germline CDR1 LGHDT, CDR2 YNNKEL (reference sequence). This chain's CDR3 is CASSLGQEAFF. DNA of the CDR3: TGTGCCAGCAGCCTGGGGCAAGAAGCTTTCTTT.

This clonotype was observed many times. This chain links TRBV20-1 with TRBJ2-1; 13 bases align to TRBD2. This CDR3 has 18 amino acids. The ends lost 0 bases at V and 3 bases at J; junction bases unmatched: 8. Germline CDR1 DFQATT, CDR2 SNEGSKA (reference sequence). CDR3 nucleotides: TGCAGTGCTAGAGATCTGCTACTAGCGGGAGGGATCTACAATGAGCAGTTCTTC. It encodes CSARDLLLAGGIYNEQFF.

This clonotype came up many times. The chain combines TRBV4-3 with TRBJ2-1, with 9 bases lining up with TRBD2. Germline V gene data show CDR1 as LGHNA and CDR2 as YSLEER. CDR3 size: 17 residues. Trimming removed 0 bases from V and 2 bases from J; junction bases left unmatched: 5. In nucleotides, the CDR3 is TGCGCCAGCAGCCAAGATAGCGGCGGGAGGGCCTACAATGAGCAGTTCTTC. It translates to CASSQDSGGRAYNEQFF.

This chain uses TRBV18 with TRBJ2-3; D gene unclear. This CDR3 has 11 amino acids. Germline assignment: CDR1 KGHSH and CDR2 LQKENI. With 3 bases removed from V and 5 bases from J, the gap between germline ends came to 3 bases. CDR3 nucleotides: TGTGCCAGCTCACCGCAAGATACGCAGTATTTT. Translated, it gives CASSPQDTQYF.

The rearrangement joins TRBV6-2 or TRBV6-3 to TRBJ2-1; no definite D call. Germline assignment: CDR1 MNHEY and CDR2 SVGEGT. Trimming pared 5 bases from V and 1 base from J, leaving 9 bases between. The CDR3 is 14 amino acids. For the CDR3, the DNA is TGTGCCAGCAGTCCCGAGTTGTCCTACAATGAGCAGTTCTTC. Translated: CASSPELSYNEQFF.

There are many counts of this clonotype. This sequence joins TRBV20-1 and TRBJ2-7; D not resolved. V was trimmed by 6 bases and J by 3 bases, leaving 9 bases between them. The CDR3 runs to 11 residues. Looked up from germline, CDR1 is DFQATT and CDR2 is SNEGSKA (reference sequence). CDR3 coding DNA: TGCAGTGCCCCAGATCGCTACGAGCAGTACTTC. It yields the protein CSAPDRYEQYF.

There are many counts of this clonotype. The chain combines TRBV12-3 or TRBV12-4 with TRBJ2-7; D gene uncertain. The CDR3 totals 13 residues. Trimming shortened V by 2 bases and J by 0 bases, and 5 bases separated the two germline ends. CDR3 protein: CASSLPPSYEQYF. The CDR3 DNA sequence: TGTGCCAGCAGTTTACCTCCCTCCTACGAGCAGTACTTC.

The rearrangement joins TRBV20-1 to TRBJ1-3; no definite D call. The CDR3 has 13 amino acids. Trimming took 3 bases from V and 2 from J, leaving 8 bases between them. Germline V CDR1 and CDR2: DFQATT, SNEGSKA (reference sequence). CDR3 protein: CSASRQAGNTIYF. The CDR3 nucleotides read TGCAGTGCTAGTCGTCAGGCTGGAAACACCATATATTTT.

This clonotype was seen ten or more times. This chain connects TRBV12-3 or TRBV12-4 to TRBJ1-1; unclear D gene. The CDR3 has 14 amino acids. V gave up 7 bases and J gave up 6 bases, with 18 bases separating them. The CDR3 spells CASIPRGYFAEAFF. The DNA for the CDR3 is TGTGCCAGCATCCCCCGTGGGTACTTTGCTGAAGCTTTCTTT.

This clonotype was seen many times. This chain connects TRBV13 to TRBJ2-1, with 8 bases aligning to TRBD1. Per germline, CDR1 PRHDT and CDR2 FYEKMQ (reference sequence). The CDR3 extends over 16 amino acids. The V gene end was trimmed by 0 bases and the J gene end by 5 bases; junction bases not matched to a gene: 6. CDR3: CASSLGLQGANNEQFF. CDR3 in DNA: TGTGCCAGCAGCTTAGGCCTCCAGGGGGCTAACAATGAGCAGTTCTTC.

This chain links TRBV10-2 with TRBJ1-1; 11 bases agree with TRBD1. The CDR3 length is 13 residues. Germline CDR1 WSHSY, CDR2 SAAADI. Trimming at V came to 8 bases and at J to 5 bases, leaving 4 bases not matched to a gene. The CDR3 nucleotides are TGCGCCAGCGGACAGGGGGCGCGGACTGAAGCTTTCTTT. This encodes CASGQGARTEAFF.

This clonotype has a handful of counts. The chain links TRBV25-1 to TRBJ2-3; 7 bases match TRBD1. Germline CDR1 reads MGHDK; CDR2 reads SYGVNS. Unmatched junction bases numbered 10, after V lost 3 bases and J lost 4 bases. The CDR3 consists of 16 residues. In DNA, the CDR3 is TGTGCCAGCAGTGAGGGACACCTAAGGGGGCCAGATACGCAGTATTTT. Its translation is CASSEGHLRGPDTQYF.

J is TRBJ2-5 and V is TRBV7-2; D gene uncertain. V was pared by 8 bases and J by 4 bases, with 20 bases between. This CDR3 is 15 amino acids long. Germline V gives CDR1 SGHTA, CDR2 FQGNSA. CDR3 sequence (DNA): TGTGCCAGCGGGAAGGGCTCTTCCCAAGGAGAGACCCAGTACTTC. Amino acid sequence: CASGKGSSQGETQYF. The whole variable domain, remainder taken from reference TRBV7-2 and TRBJ2-5, is GAGVSQSPSNKVTEKGKDVELRCDPISGHTALYWYRQSLGQGLEFLIYFQGNSAPDKSGLPSDRFSAERTGGSVSTLTIQRTQQEDSAVYLCASGKGSSQGETQYFGPGTRLLVL.

This clonotype was seen repeatedly, ten times or more. The chain links TRBV20-1 to TRBJ2-1, with unresolved D. The CDR3 consists of 16 residues. Trimming cost V 0 bases and J 0 bases, with 12 bases left between them. The germline CDR1 and CDR2 sequences are DFQATT and SNEGSKA (reference sequence). CDR3 sequence: CSARDFRRSSYNEQFF. The CDR3 region has the DNA TGCAGTGCTAGAGACTTTAGGAGAAGCTCCTACAATGAGCAGTTCTTC.

The chain links TRBV11-2 to TRBJ1-5; 7 bases fit TRBD1. V was pared by 5 bases and J by 5 bases, with 9 bases of the junction left unmatched. The CDR3 is 15 residues long. Germline V CDR1 and CDR2: SGHAT, FQNNGV. The CDR3: CASSKTGQLDQPQHF. For the CDR3, the DNA is TGTGCCAGCAGCAAAACGGGACAGTTAGATCAGCCCCAGCATTTT.

A few counts support this clonotype. The genes are TRBV15 and TRBJ2-1, with TRBD1 identical over 9 bases. Germline CDR1 is LNHNV and CDR2 is YYDKDF (reference sequence). The CDR3 totals 19 residues. V shed 0 bases and J 5 bases; nucleotides not matched to a gene: 14. The CDR3: CATSRDIPLMGQGNNEQFF. The CDR3 coding sequence is TGTGCCACCAGCAGAGATATCCCGTTGATGGGACAGGGAAACAATGAGCAGTTCTTC. The full variable domain, with the rest looked up from reference TRBV15 and TRBJ2-1, is DAMVIQNPRYQVTQFGKPVTLSCSQTLNHNVMYWYQQKSSQAPKLLFHYYDKDFNNEADTPDNFQSRRPNTSFCFLDIRSPGLGDTAMYLCATSRDIPLMGQGNNEQFFGPGTRLTVL.

Remarks on this clonotype: One end of the junction fails to match germline, which may point to a read error. This chain joins TRBV6-2 or TRBV6-3 and TRBJ1-5, with D hard to call. This CDR3 is built from 14 residues. CDR1 and CDR2 from the germline V gene are MNHEY and SVGEGT. The CDR3 region is CASSPWISNQPQHF. DNA of the CDR3: TGTGCCAGCAGTCCGTGGATCAGCAATCAGCCACAGCATTTT.

This chain uses TRBV20-1 with TRBJ1-5; unclear D gene. CDR1 is DFQATT and CDR2 is SNEGSKA in the germline V gene (reference sequence). Between the trimmed V and J ends, which lost 6 bases and 5 bases, there was a span of 14 bases. CDR3 length equals 13 residues. Written as DNA, the CDR3 is TGCAGTGCGAAGGTGGGTCTCGATCAGCCCCAGCATTTT. Residues: CSAKVGLDQPQHF.

There are many counts of this clonotype. The chain combines TRBV29-1 with TRBJ1-1; D is undetermined. Germline V gene lookup returns CDR1 SQVTM and CDR2 ANQGSEA. The V and J ends lost 5 bases and 1 base respectively, with 11 bases between them. The CDR3 spans 13 residues. The CDR3 sequence: CSVIRATNTEAFF. For the CDR3, the DNA is TGCAGCGTTATAAGGGCCACGAACACTGAAGCTTTCTTT.

This clonotype came up many times. The V call is TRBV27, the J call TRBJ2-5; D possibly matches TRBD1 or TRBD2 (5 bases each). Germline-derived CDR1 and CDR2 are MNHEY and SMNVEV (reference sequence). CDR3 length: 14 residues. The V gene lost 5 bases and the J gene lost 4 bases, with 14 bases spanning the gap. The CDR3 DNA reads TGTGCCAGCAGTCTCCAGGGACGGAGAGAGACCCAGTACTTC. Amino acid sequence: CASSLQGRRETQYF.